The 26 T cell receptor beta chains given below trace back to one sample, sequenced in a study of blood T cells in healthy people across ages. The use of a sample-barcoded 5' primer and a J-beta primer mix characterized a second PCR of roughly 7 to 11 cycles. TCRdb re-called the 5' RACE reads through MiXCR, storing one row per CDR3 protein. The profile covers fewer than 2,000,000 distinct CDR3 sequences, with approximately 32% appearing a single time and approximately 10% taken by the ten largest. Sequences were obtained from blood. These receptors all stem from a woman in her 30s in good health.

The chain recombines TRBV27 with TRBJ2-3; no clear D. CDR1 and CDR2 from the germline V gene are MNHEY and SMNVEV (reference sequence). Trimming removed 3 bases from V and 0 bases from J, with 19 bases in between. The CDR3 spans 18 residues. The CDR3 spells CASSLGPIDRSSTDTQYF. DNA of the CDR3: TGTGCCAGCAGTTTGGGTCCCATCGACCGATCGAGCACAGATACGCAGTATTTT.

This clonotype was seen more than once but under ten times. This chain connects TRBV11-1 to TRBJ2-1; 9 bases are a match to TRBD1. The CDR3 length is 16 residues. The J segment lost 7 bases and the V segment lost 1 base, leaving 8 bases of the junction unmatched. Germline V lookup: CDR1 SGHAT, CDR2 FQDESV (reference sequence). As DNA, the CDR3 is TGTGCCAGCAGCTTAGAGGGGGGGACAGGGAGGAATGAGCAGTTCTTC. Translated: CASSLEGGTGRNEQFF.

This clonotype was observed at least ten times. The chain links TRBV20-1 to TRBJ2-1; 10 nucleotides match TRBD2. The CDR3 loop spans 16 amino acids. CDR1 is DFQATT and CDR2 is SNEGSKA in the germline V gene (reference sequence). V trimming: 5 bases; J trimming: 0 bases; junction bases outside the gene matches: 7. CDR3 amino acids: CSALLRTSGSYNEQFF. In DNA, the CDR3 is TGCAGTGCTCTTCTACGGACTAGCGGCTCCTACAATGAGCAGTTCTTC.

The chain recombines TRBV6-2 or TRBV6-3 with TRBJ2-7; 9 positions match TRBD1. Germline assignment: CDR1 MNHEY and CDR2 SVGEGT. V was pared by 6 bases and J by 0 bases, with 9 bases of the junction left unmatched. The CDR3 sequence is 16 residues long. The CDR3 region has the DNA TGTGCCAGCAGGAGACCGGGACAGGGAACCTCCTACGAGCAGTACTTC. This codes for CASRRPGQGTSYEQYF.

This clonotype has more than one count but fewer than ten. The chain has TRBV7-9 and TRBJ1-5; the D is unclear. The V end was cut by 5 bases, the J end by 7 bases, with 12 bases between. Germline values: CDR1 SEHNR, CDR2 FQNEAQ (reference sequence). This CDR3 is 13 amino acids long. The DNA for the CDR3 is TGTGCCAGCAGCCTACTCCCTGGGCAGCCCCAGCATTTT. Protein product: CASSLLPGQPQHF.

This clonotype has only a few counts. The V and J genes are TRBV4-1 and TRBJ2-2; perhaps D is TRBD1 or TRBD2 (6 bases each). Germline V gives CDR1 MGHRA, CDR2 YSYEKL. The CDR3 consists of 16 residues. Trimming took 1 base from V and 7 from J, leaving 16 bases between them. The DNA for the CDR3 is TGCGCCAGCAGCCAAGGCCCTAGAGGGGGGCACGGGGAGCTGTTTTTT. Its protein product is CASSQGPRGGHGELFF.

The table lists this clonotype with a few counts. The chain employs TRBV5-6 and TRBJ2-1; D possibly corresponds to TRBD1 (6 bases). The CDR3 sequence is 11 residues long. The ends were cut back, 5 bases at V and 15 bases at J, with 15 bases in the middle. Germline CDR1 is SGHDT and CDR2 is YYEEEE. The CDR3 sequence: CASSFRDTAFF. CDR3 nucleotides: TGTGCCAGCAGTTTCCGGGACACAGCGTTCTTC.

This clonotype came up a few times. The V call is TRBV5-1, the J call TRBJ2-3; possibly TRBD1 for D (6 bases). The CDR3 length is 15 residues. Germline lookup yields CDR1 SGHRS and CDR2 YFSETQ. V lost 4 bases, J lost 3 bases, and 15 bases lay in between. DNA for the CDR3: TGCGCCAGCAGCCCACGGACAGAGATGACAGATACGCAGTATTTT. Residues: CASSPRTEMTDTQYF.

The gene calls are TRBV5-5 and TRBJ2-4, with 12 bases that match TRBD2. After removal of 5 bases from V and 8 bases from J, the junction contained 5 bases not matched to a gene. This CDR3 is 14 amino acids long. Germline CDR1 reads SGHKS; CDR2 reads YYEKEE (reference sequence). CDR3 sequence reads: CASSNLAGGDIQYF. As DNA, the CDR3 is TGTGCCAGCAGTAATCTAGCGGGGGGGGACATTCAGTACTTC.

Remarks on this clonotype: Sequence at one end of the junction differs from germline and may be a read error. The rearrangement links TRBV4-1 to TRBJ2-5; tentative D call: TRBD1 (6 bases). The CDR3 spans 17 residues. CDR1 is MGHRA, CDR2 YSYEKL, per germline. DNA for the CDR3: TGCACCAGCAGCCAAGGTCGGGTCAGGGGCCCCCAAGAGACCCAGTACTTC. Protein: CTSSQGRVRGPQETQYF.

The V and J genes are TRBV27 and TRBJ2-4; TRBD1 matches 11 bases. CDR1 is MNHEY, CDR2 SMNVEV, per germline (reference sequence). Unmatched junction bases numbered 4, after V lost 6 bases and J lost 6 bases. The CDR3 consists of 14 residues. CDR3 region: CASRFGTGGNIQYF. The CDR3 DNA reads as TGTGCCAGCAGGTTTGGGACAGGGGGAAACATTCAGTACTTC.

About this clonotype itself: Being one base from a much bigger clone, this may be a read error. The chain joins TRBV6-6 to TRBJ2-3; the match to TRBD2 covers 7 bases. The CDR3 is made up of 17 amino acids. Germline values: CDR1 MNHNY, CDR2 SVGAGI (reference sequence). After removal of 0 bases from V and 1 base from J, the junction contained 7 bases not matched to a gene. The CDR3 region is CASSYSLAKSRTDTQYF. The CDR3, as DNA: TGTGCCAGCAGTTACTCACTAGCGAAGTCTCGCACAGATACGCAGTATTTT.

The V gene is TRBV9, the J gene TRBJ2-3; D is ambiguous. The germline gives CDR1 SGDLS, CDR2 YYNGEE. The germline V and J ends were trimmed by 4 bases and 3 bases, with 15 bases remaining between them. The CDR3 totals 15 residues. CDR3 DNA: TGTGCCAGCAGCTCCCCTCGCGGCTGGACAGATACGCAGTATTTT. Amino acids: CASSSPRGWTDTQYF.

This clonotype turned up a few times. The chain couples TRBV24-1 to TRBJ2-3; 14 bases line up with TRBD2. J lost 3 bases, V lost 4 bases, and 5 bases had no gene match. Per the germline V gene, CDR1 is KGHDR and CDR2 is SFDVKD. The CDR3 spans 17 residues. CDR3 sequence (DNA): TGTGCCACCAGTGAGGGGACTAGCGGGAGACGGACAGATACGCAGTATTTT. Its translation is CATSEGTSGRRTDTQYF.

About this clonotype: At one end, the junction sequence differs from germline, possibly due to a read error. This chain uses TRBV5-1 with TRBJ2-1; 7 positions agree with TRBD1. CDR1 SGHRS and CDR2 YFSETQ come from the germline V gene. CDR3 length: 15 amino acids. For the CDR3, the DNA is TGCGCCAGCAACTTGGTAGGGGGCCGATACAATGAGCAGTTCTTC. It specifies CASNLVGGRYNEQFF.

The V gene is TRBV7-8, the J gene TRBJ2-5; 9 nucleotides line up with TRBD2. Trimming at V came to 6 bases and at J to 4 bases, leaving 12 bases not matched to a gene. Germline lookup yields CDR1 SGHVS and CDR2 FQNEAQ. The CDR3 has 16 residues. CDR3 DNA: TGTGCCAGCAGTTATGGGCTAGCGGGGATACGAGAGACCCAGTACTTC. Its translation: CASSYGLAGIRETQYF.

This clonotype was detected only a few times. The chain has TRBV25-1 and TRBJ2-1; 7 nucleotides line up with TRBD2. This CDR3 comprises 11 residues. The germline gives CDR1 MGHDK, CDR2 SYGVNS. V gave up 7 bases and J gave up 9 bases; unmatched junction bases: 3. CDR3 protein: CASTSGSEQFF. The CDR3 coding sequence is TGTGCCAGCACTAGCGGTAGTGAGCAGTTCTTC.

This clonotype showed up just a few times. The rearrangement uses TRBV7-6 and TRBJ1-5; D is uncertain. The CDR3 extends over 12 amino acids. The V and J ends lost 3 bases and 9 bases respectively, with 9 bases between them. Germline CDR1 is SGHVS and CDR2 is FNYEAQ. CDR3 sequence: CASSFPRGPQHF. The CDR3 coding sequence is TGTGCCAGCAGCTTTCCCCGGGGGCCCCAGCATTTT.

This clonotype was seen more than once but under ten times. V usage is TRBV20-1 and J usage is TRBJ2-5, with 12 positions matching TRBD2. There are 15 residues in the CDR3. V lost 5 bases to trimming and J lost 4 bases; unmatched junction nucleotides: 8. CDR1 is DFQATT and CDR2 is SNEGSKA in the germline V gene (reference sequence). CDR3 bases: TGCAGTGCTGGGCCTAGCGGGAGGGCCCCAGAGACCCAGTACTTC. It is translated as CSAGPSGRAPETQYF.

The rearrangement joins TRBV7-9 to TRBJ2-7; 8 bases match TRBD2. V dropped 5 bases and J dropped 1; count of bases not matched to a gene: 10. Germline V gives CDR1 SEHNR, CDR2 FQNEAQ (reference sequence). The CDR3 sequence is 16 residues long. The CDR3 reads CASSQLIAGPSYEQYF. In DNA, the CDR3 is TGTGCCAGCAGCCAATTAATAGCGGGACCTTCCTACGAGCAGTACTTC.

The table lists this clonotype with many counts. The genes are TRBV12-3 or TRBV12-4 and TRBJ2-3; D is undetermined. This CDR3 spans 13 amino acids. Trimming removed 3 bases at V and 6 bases at J, with 10 bases between. This chain's CDR3 is CASSFDGRDTQYF. The CDR3, as DNA: TGTGCCAGCAGTTTCGATGGTAGGGATACGCAGTATTTT.

A few counts support this clonotype. This chain uses TRBV20-1 with TRBJ2-7; no reliable D call. Deletions cut 0 bases from V and 3 bases from J, with 12 bases between. The V gene's germline CDR1 is DFQATT and CDR2 SNEGSKA (reference sequence). This CDR3 has 14 amino acids. The CDR3 region is CSARDGGSNYEQYF. CDR3 sequence (DNA): TGCAGTGCTAGAGATGGCGGCAGTAACTACGAGCAGTACTTC.

This clonotype occurred a few times. The chain carries TRBV29-1 and TRBJ1-5, with D possibly TRBD1 on 5 matching bases. Trimming cost V 6 bases and J 3 bases, with 15 bases left between them. The CDR3 is 14 amino acids. Germline lookup yields CDR1 SQVTM and CDR2 ANQGSEA. CDR3 loop: CSVLDNDYNQPQHF. Here the CDR3 DNA reads TGCAGCGTCTTGGACAACGATTACAATCAGCCCCAGCATTTT.

This chain joins TRBV2 and TRBJ2-2, with TRBD2 matching 11 bases. The CDR3 loop spans 18 amino acids. The V segment lost 9 bases and the J segment 1 base; nucleotides outside the gene matches: 13. Germline CDR1 reads SNHLY; CDR2 reads FYNNEI. The CDR3 sequence is CASSQRGLAEVNTGELFF. The CDR3 DNA reads as TGTGCCAGTTCCCAACGGGGACTAGCGGAAGTGAACACCGGGGAGCTGTTTTTT.

This clonotype was observed a few times. V and J are TRBV29-1 and TRBJ2-1; 8 bases line up with TRBD1. The CDR3 is 14 residues long. The V gene end was trimmed by 6 bases and the J gene end by 8 bases; junction bases not matched to a gene: 12. Germline CDR1 SQVTM, CDR2 ANQGSEA. CDR3 sequence: CSVASVGQGYEQFF. The CDR3 nucleotides are TGCAGCGTAGCGAGTGTAGGACAGGGCTATGAGCAGTTCTTC.

The sample holds a few counts of this clonotype. The CDR3: CASSRQGSGNTIYF. The CDR3 region has the DNA TGTGCCAGCAGCCGACAGGGGTCTGGAAACACCATATATTTT. The chain employs TRBV28 and TRBJ1-3; 8 bases agree with TRBD1. CDR1 and CDR2 (germline): MDHEN, SYDVKM. J lost 1 base, V lost 6 bases, and 2 bases had no gene match. The CDR3 length is 14 residues.